These 21 T cell receptor beta chains originate from one sample sequenced in a study of Ad26.COV2.S vaccination and SARS-CoV-2 variants. The sample's treatment: about 20 received Ad26.COV2.S at low or high dose, single or two shots; a few received placebo; per-sample allocation not given. Sampling took place 63 days after the first vaccine or placebo injection. TCRdb's table, derived via immunoSEQ multiplex PCR, lists solely in-frame clones and lacks some. Among roughly 320,000 clones listed, around four fifths were seen once. Source: peripheral blood, taken in a trial of Ad26.COV2.S vaccine versus placebo. The source of these receptors is a person between 18 and 65 years old who received the Ad26.COV2.S COVID-19 vaccine or a placebo.

The chain combines TRBV11-2 with TRBJ2-5; possible D gene TRBD1, 6 bases. The germline CDR1 and CDR2 sequences are SGHAT and FQNNGV. This CDR3 has 14 residues. Trimming shortened V by 4 bases and J by 1 base, and 10 bases separated the two germline ends. The CDR3 protein is CASSSVRGQETQYF. CDR3 nucleotides: TGTGCCAGCAGCTCGGTCAGGGGCCAAGAGACCCAGTACTTC.

This clone occurred many times. The chain carries TRBV4-1 and TRBJ2-5; 7 nucleotides align to TRBD1. This CDR3 comprises 19 residues. Trimming removed 5 bases from V and 6 bases from J; junction bases left unmatched: 24. Germline loops: CDR1 MGHRA, CDR2 YSYEKL. The CDR3 loop is CASSARTILPDRDSKTQYF. The CDR3 nucleotides are TGCGCCAGCAGCGCAAGAACTATTTTGCCTGACAGGGATTCAAAGACCCAGTACTTC.

The V call is TRBV3-1 (or the pseudogene TRBV3-2), the J call TRBJ2-1; D not certain. The germline V gene encodes CDR1 LGHDT and CDR2 YNNKEL (reference sequence). The CDR3 has 15 residues. Trimming took off 1 base at V and 0 bases at J, with 7 bases between the two ends. The CDR3 reads CASSQAPLSYNEQFF. The CDR3 DNA follows: TGTGCCAGCAGCCAAGCACCTCTCTCCTACAATGAGCAGTTCTTC.

In this sample, this clone turned up once. CDR3 region: CASSFISVTEGEQYF. DNA for the CDR3: TGTGCCAGCAGTTTTATTTCAGTCACAGAGGGGGAGCAGTACTTC. The chain uses TRBV28 and TRBJ2-7; tentatively, D is TRBD1 or TRBD2 (5 bases each). V lost 3 bases, J lost 7 bases, and 19 bases lay in between. Germline V gives CDR1 MDHEN, CDR2 SYDVKM. The CDR3 runs to 15 residues.

V usage is TRBV28 and J usage is TRBJ2-7; TRBD2 matches 14 bases. CDR1 is MDHEN, CDR2 SYDVKM, per germline. The length of the CDR3 is 16 residues. V shed 3 bases, J shed 4 bases, and the junction held 5 bases outside the gene matches. Written as DNA, the CDR3 is TGTGCCAGCAGTTTGACTAGCGGGGGGGCAAGGTACGAGCAGTACTTC. Translated, it gives CASSLTSGGARYEQYF.

The J gene is TRBJ2-7, the V gene TRBV5-1; 7 positions match TRBD1. The junction had 7 bases not matched to a gene; V was cut back by 4 bases and J by 0 bases. This CDR3 contains 15 residues. Germline values: CDR1 SGHRS, CDR2 YFSETQ. CDR3 sequence reads: CASSTGQASSYEQYF. The CDR3 DNA is TGCGCCAGCAGCACCGGACAGGCCAGCTCCTACGAGCAGTACTTC.

The V gene is TRBV10-3, the J gene TRBJ2-3, with D maybe TRBD1 (6 bases). Germline V lookup: CDR1 ENHRY, CDR2 SYGVKD. The CDR3 is made up of 15 amino acids. V was shortened by 6 bases and J by 0 bases, with 13 bases between the two germline ends. The chain's CDR3 is CAISPQGSSTDTQYF. CDR3 nucleotides: TGTGCCATCAGCCCCCAGGGGTCTAGCACAGATACGCAGTATTTT.

The chain has TRBV28 and TRBJ2-3; D is undetermined. Trimming left V 7 bases short and J 0 bases short, with 11 bases between. In germline, CDR1 is MDHEN, CDR2 SYDVKM. The length of the CDR3 is 14 residues. The CDR3 loop is CASTPGPSTDTQYF. The DNA for the CDR3 is TGTGCCAGCACCCCTGGACCTAGCACAGATACGCAGTATTTT. The full variable domain, in which reference TRBV28 and TRBJ2-3 provide the parts outside the CDR3, is DVKVTQSSRYLVKRTGEKVFLECVQDMDHENMFWYRQDPGLGLRLIYFSYDVKMKEKGDIPEGYSVSREKKERFSLILESASTNQTSMYLCASTPGPSTDTQYFGPGTRLTVL.

The chain links TRBV15 to TRBJ2-7; 7 bases agree with TRBD1. V was pared by 3 bases and J by 2 bases, with 10 bases of the junction left unmatched. The germline V gene encodes CDR1 LNHNV and CDR2 YYDKDF (reference sequence). The CDR3 extends over 16 amino acids. CDR3: CATSRERWTGAYEQYF. CDR3 bases: TGTGCCACCAGCAGGGAAAGGTGGACAGGCGCCTACGAGCAGTACTTC. Filled out from reference TRBV15 and TRBJ2-7, the complete variable domain reads DAMVIQNPRYQVTQFGKPVTLSCSQTLNHNVMYWYQQKSSQAPKLLFHYYDKDFNNEADTPDNFQSRRPNTSFCFLDIRSPGLGDTAMYLCATSRERWTGAYEQYFGPGTRLTVT.

This chain uses TRBV6-6 with TRBJ1-2; tentative D call: TRBD1 (6 bases). The CDR3 extends over 13 amino acids. The germline gives CDR1 MNHNY, CDR2 SVGAGI (reference sequence). V lost 3 bases and J lost 8, with 13 bases in between. The CDR3 DNA follows: TGTGCCAGCAGTTATTTTGGGGGGACAGGCTACACCTTC. This sequence encodes CASSYFGGTGYTF.

V is TRBV9 and J is TRBJ1-3; no clear D. Germline lookup yields CDR1 SGDLS and CDR2 YYNGEE. The CDR3 length is 15 residues. Trimming removed 0 bases from V and 0 bases from J, with 7 bases in between. The DNA of the CDR3 is TGTGCCAGCAGCGTAGGTCCTTTCTCTGGAAACACCATATATTTT. Translating gives CASSVGPFSGNTIYF.

The V and J genes are TRBV9 and TRBJ1-1; maybe TRBD1 (5 bases). Trimming stripped 4 bases from V and 0 bases from J, with 13 bases between. Germline CDR1 reads SGDLS; CDR2 reads YYNGEE. This CDR3 contains 15 residues. The CDR3 nucleotides read TGTGCCAGCAGCAGAACCCGGGGGGTGAACACTGAAGCTTTCTTT. It codes for CASSRTRGVNTEAFF.

The chain recombines TRBV28 with TRBJ1-5; D is ambiguous. Trimming pared 10 bases from V and 4 bases from J, leaving 14 bases between. The germline gives CDR1 MDHEN, CDR2 SYDVKM. The CDR3 runs to 13 residues. This CDR3 reads CATHRQLNQPQHF. CDR3 nucleotides: TGTGCCACCCACCGGCAGTTAAATCAGCCCCAGCATTTT.

This chain links TRBV6-5 with TRBJ1-6; a possible D gene is TRBD1 (5 bases). The germline gives CDR1 MNHEY, CDR2 SVGAGI. The CDR3 extends over 15 amino acids. Trimming removed 6 bases at V and 9 bases at J, with 18 bases between. The CDR3 sequence is CASRGDGVGGSPLHF. CDR3 DNA: TGTGCCAGCAGGGGGGACGGCGTGGGGGGTTCACCCCTCCACTTT.

This chain links TRBV3-1 (or the pseudogene TRBV3-2) with TRBJ2-7; 8 nucleotides line up with TRBD2. The V segment lost 5 bases and the J segment 6 bases; nucleotides outside the gene matches: 9. Germline loops: CDR1 LGHDT, CDR2 YNNKEL (reference sequence). The length of the CDR3 is 14 residues. The DNA for the CDR3 is TGTGCCAGCAGCTCACGGGGGGGGACCGCCGAGCAGTACTTC. This sequence encodes CASSSRGGTAEQYF.

CDR3 protein: CASSQDEVSGANVLTF. Written as DNA, the CDR3 is TGTGCCAGCAGCCAAGATGAGGTCTCCGGGGCCAACGTCCTGACTTTC. The chain is built from TRBV4-2 and TRBJ2-6; no definite D call. This CDR3 region has 16 residues. Germline loops: CDR1 LGHNA, CDR2 YNFKEQ. Deletions cut 0 bases from V and 4 bases from J, with 10 bases between.

This sequence joins TRBV30 and TRBJ1-2; 7 bases align to TRBD1. CDR1 and CDR2 from the germline V gene are GTSNPN and SVGIG (reference sequence). The junction had 3 bases not matched to a gene; V was cut back by 4 bases and J by 4 bases. The CDR3 totals 12 residues. In nucleotides, the CDR3 is TGTGCCTGGAAGGGGACAGCCTATGGCTACACCTTC. It yields the protein CAWKGTAYGYTF.

The V gene is TRBV3-1 (or the pseudogene TRBV3-2), the J gene TRBJ2-4, with D tentatively TRBD1 (5 bases). The length of the CDR3 is 15 residues. The V gene's germline CDR1 is LGHDT and CDR2 YNNKEL (reference sequence). V lost 5 bases to trimming and J lost 1 base, with 12 bases between them. This CDR3 reads CASSSGWVAKNIQYF. As DNA, the CDR3 is TGTGCCAGCAGCTCAGGGTGGGTTGCCAAAAACATTCAGTACTTC.

The J gene is TRBJ2-1, the V gene TRBV7-3; 10 nucleotides align to TRBD2. CDR3 length equals 21 residues. Per the germline V gene, CDR1 is SGHTA and CDR2 is FQGTGA. V shed 3 bases, J shed 0 bases, and the junction held 17 bases outside the gene matches. The CDR3 nucleotides are TGTGCCAGCAGCTTCGGCGTAAGCCTAGCGGGGGATGAAAGCTCCTACAATGAGCAGTTCTTC. Translated, it gives CASSFGVSLAGDESSYNEQFF.

This sequence joins TRBV9 and TRBJ1-1; D uncertain. Trimming cost V 0 bases and J 6 bases, with 24 bases left between them. The CDR3 loop spans 18 amino acids. CDR1 and CDR2 (germline): SGDLS, YYNGEE. CDR3 region: CASSVGAVGTQSNPEAFF. CDR3 DNA: TGTGCCAGCAGCGTAGGAGCGGTGGGTACCCAAAGTAATCCTGAAGCTTTCTTT.

The rearrangement links TRBV6-5 to TRBJ1-6; 8 bases fit TRBD1. The V gene's germline CDR1 is MNHEY and CDR2 SVGAGI. Trimming took 5 bases from V and 6 from J; bases not matched to a gene: 3. CDR3 length: 14 amino acids. The CDR3 spells CASSRQGTNSPLHF. Here the CDR3 DNA reads TGTGCCAGCAGTCGACAGGGGACTAATTCACCCCTCCACTTT.